The clone carrying this TCR beta chain showed up just once. The sample belongs to a study of blood T cell repertoires in COVID-19. Across the study: Spain, Italy and the United States supplied samples that represented acute and convalescent COVID-19.

Original processing notes: From reference gene primer amplification, estimates of nucleated cell counts were derived. Libraries were prepared by immunoSEQ multiplex PCR; TCRdb keeps only in-frame clonotypes and omits some of them. V and J calls and clone size are copied from that table; D and trimming were computed from the DNA. This table has 150,000 to 200,000 clones, around 86% appearing once. V lost 3 bases and J lost 5, with 11 bases in between. Germline CDR1 is KGHSH and CDR2 is LQKENI. The CDR3 runs 15 residues. Seattle patients were enrolled while actively infected and followed longitudinally.

The V and J genes are TRBV18 and TRBJ1-6, with D hard to call. The TCR comes from a woman in her seventies with COVID-19, enrolled during active disease. The sequenced sample was peripheral blood. CDR3 coding DNA: TGTGCCAGCTCACCGCGGCAGAATGATAATTCACCCCTCCACTTT. Encoded protein: CASSPRQNDNSPLHF.